The 14 T cell receptor beta chains presented below share a single source sample, sequenced in a study of T cells expressing NK-cell markers. TCRdb processed the 5' RACE reads again and assigns one entry to each CDR3 protein, with no DNA. Here the sample table reports about 110,000 distinct CDR3 sequences. Sequenced: blood T cells: a sorted CD56 or NKG2C T cell subset, CD4+ or CD8+ T cells, or bulk PBMC T cells (not recorded which). These receptors came from a woman between 18 and 70 years old in good health.

This chain links TRBV28 with TRBJ2-7; the TCRdb call, TRBD2, lacks DNA for checking. The CDR3 runs 14 residues. The germline CDR1 and CDR2 sequences are MDHEN and SYDVKM. The CDR3 protein is CASSPIAEAYEQYF. The whole variable domain, filled in from reference TRBV28 and TRBJ2-7, reads DVKVTQSSRYLVKRTGEKVFLECVQDMDHENMFWYRQDPGLGLRLIYFSYDVKMKEKGDIPEGYSVSREKKERFSLILESASTNQTSMYLCASSPIAEAYEQYFGPGTRLTVT.

The V gene is TRBV12-3 or TRBV12-4, the J gene TRBJ2-5. The CDR3 is 15 residues long. CDR3 sequence reads: CASSFISADQETQYF.

The CDR3 here is CASSLAGGAPYNEQFF. The chain carries TRBV27 and TRBJ2-1; TCRdb indicates TRBD2, and absent DNA this call remains unverified. The CDR3 extends over 16 amino acids. Germline values: CDR1 MNHEY, CDR2 SMNVEV (reference sequence).

The chain is built from TRBV18 and TRBJ2-7; TCRdb's D call of TRBD1 is untestable without DNA. The germline CDR1 and CDR2 sequences are KGHSH and LQKENI. CDR3 size: 15 residues. CDR3 residues: CASSPLRDRTYEQYF.

The V call is TRBV6-1, the J call TRBJ2-3; TCRdb selects TRBD1, and the lack of DNA leaves this call unchecked. CDR1 MNHNS and CDR2 SASEGT come from the germline V gene. This CDR3 has 15 residues. The CDR3 here is CATGNSGTNTDTQYF.

This chain connects TRBV20-1 to TRBJ2-1; TCRdb gives TRBD2 as the D gene, but with no DNA this cannot be confirmed. This CDR3 spans 17 amino acids. Germline assignment: CDR1 DFQATT and CDR2 SNEGSKA (reference sequence). The CDR3 region is CSATGLAGGSSYNEQFF.

The chain recombines TRBV6-1 with TRBJ2-1; absent DNA, TCRdb's TRBD1 call cannot be checked. There are 13 residues in the CDR3. The V gene's germline CDR1 is MNHNS and CDR2 SASEGT. CDR3 sequence reads: CASRPGIYNEQFF.

The chain is built from TRBV28 and TRBJ2-3. Germline V gene data show CDR1 as MDHEN and CDR2 as SYDVKM. This CDR3 comprises 13 residues. CDR3 residues: CASSPFRADTQYF.

The chain has TRBV20-1 and TRBJ1-2; TCRdb gives TRBD1 as the D gene, but with no DNA this cannot be confirmed. This CDR3 is 15 amino acids long. From germline, CDR1 is DFQATT and CDR2 SNEGSKA (reference sequence). The CDR3 loop is CSAAGHPKRDYGYTF.

This chain joins TRBV14 and TRBJ2-5; TCRdb proposes TRBD2, but this gene call is untestable without DNA. This CDR3 has 21 residues. Looked up from germline, CDR1 is SGHDN and CDR2 is FVKESK. CDR3 residues: CASSQVSTSGVIHPFQETQYF. Full variable domain (missing parts from reference TRBV14 and TRBJ2-5): EAGVTQFPSHSVIEKGQTVTLRCDPISGHDNLYWYRRVMGKEIKFLLHFVKESKQDESGMPNNRFLAERTGGTYSTLKVQPAELEDSGVYFCASSQVSTSGVIHPFQETQYFGPGTRLLVL.

The chain has TRBV5-6 and TRBJ2-7; the D call of TRBD1 rests on TCRdb alone, since no DNA is present to check it. The germline V gene has CDR1 SGHDT and CDR2 YYEEEE. The CDR3 is made up of 16 amino acids. CDR3 in amino acids: CASSPGRDRGLYEQYF.

The genes are TRBV12-3 or TRBV12-4 and TRBJ2-5; checking the TCRdb D call of TRBD2 is not possible without DNA. The CDR3 runs to 15 residues. CDR3 in amino acids: CTSSLRRAQGETQYF.

This sequence joins TRBV30 and TRBJ2-7; TCRdb designates TRBD2, a call that cannot be tested without DNA. The CDR3 is 13 residues long. Germline lookup yields CDR1 GTSNPN and CDR2 SVGIG (reference sequence). CDR3 in amino acids: CAWSPSMGYEQYF.

This chain links TRBV10-3 with TRBJ2-7; the D call from TCRdb, TRBD1, cannot be confirmed without DNA. CDR3 size: 16 residues. Germline V gives CDR1 ENHRY, CDR2 SYGVKD. The CDR3 is CAISELDRGPYCEQYF.